These 10 T cell receptor beta chains share one sample of origin, sequenced in a study of memory CD4+ T cells and cytomegalovirus serostatus. This table comes from immunoSEQ multiplex PCR, and its TCRdb copy is limited to in-frame clones, with some not included. The sample has fewer than 40,000 clones; approximately 78% are singletons. Single viable CD3+CD4+CD8-CD45RO+ cells were sorted as the memory CD4+ T cells. Sequencing was done on a sample of memory CD4+ T cells from blood. The source is an adult in good health and CMV-seronegative.

This chain links TRBV5-1 with TRBJ2-7; 8 bases are shared with TRBD2. J gave up 5 bases and V 4 bases, and 11 bases lay outside the gene matches. This CDR3 contains 15 residues. Looked up from germline, CDR1 is SGHRS and CDR2 is YFSETQ. The CDR3 loop is CASSRDGTRKDEQYF. In nucleotides, the CDR3 is TGCGCCAGCAGCCGTGATGGGACTAGGAAGGACGAGCAGTACTTC.

This clone was counted a few times. The rearrangement links TRBV28 to TRBJ1-5, with D possibly matching TRBD1 (5 bases). The V end lost 10 bases, the J end lost 2 bases, and 21 bases lay between the germline ends. In germline, CDR1 is MDHEN, CDR2 SYDVKM. This CDR3 has 16 residues. The CDR3 DNA follows: TGTGCCACCCGTAAGGGGACTGAGAGGGGCAATCAGCCCCAGCATTTT. As protein: CATRKGTERGNQPQHF.

This rearrangement joins TRBV7-8 to TRBJ1-2; no clear D. Trimming took off 3 bases at V and 1 base at J, with 9 bases between the two ends. Germline V gives CDR1 SGHVS, CDR2 FQNEAQ. This CDR3 contains 14 residues. The CDR3 region has the DNA TGTGCCAGCAGCTTTAGCAAACTTAACTATGGCTACACCTTC. It codes for CASSFSKLNYGYTF. Variable domain in full (rest from reference TRBV7-8 and TRBJ1-2): GAGVSQSPRYKVAKRGQDVALRCDPISGHVSLFWYQQALGQGPEFLTYFQNEAQLDKSGLPSDRFFAERPEGSVSTLKIQRTQQEDSAVYLCASSFSKLNYGYTFGSGTRLTVV.

The chain recombines TRBV2 with TRBJ2-7; 10 nucleotides match TRBD1. The CDR3 extends over 13 amino acids. The V gene end was trimmed by 7 bases and the J gene end by 8 bases; junction bases not matched to a gene: 8. Germline lookup yields CDR1 SNHLY and CDR2 FYNNEI. The CDR3: CASKTGGASQQYF. The DNA for the CDR3 is TGTGCCAGCAAGACAGGGGGCGCGTCCCAGCAGTACTTC.

The genes are TRBV7-6 and TRBJ1-1; D remains ambiguous. CDR3 length equals 14 residues. Looked up from germline, CDR1 is SGHVS and CDR2 is FNYEAQ. The ends were cut back, 1 base at V and 2 bases at J, with 8 bases in the middle. The CDR3 bases are TGTGCCAGCAGCTTAGATATCGGTAACACTGAAGCTTTCTTT. Its translation: CASSLDIGNTEAFF.

This rearrangement joins TRBV6-5 to TRBJ2-7; no clear D gene. Trimming removed 4 bases at V and 3 bases at J, with 16 bases between. The germline CDR1 and CDR2 sequences are MNHEY and SVGAGI. The CDR3 extends over 15 amino acids. The chain's CDR3 is CASSWGSVGNYEQYF. CDR3 DNA sequence: TGTGCCAGCAGTTGGGGTTCCGTGGGGAACTACGAGCAGTACTTC.

V usage is TRBV27 and J usage is TRBJ2-7, with 9 bases that match TRBD1. The CDR3 length is 16 residues. The V segment lost 4 bases and the J segment 1 base; nucleotides outside the gene matches: 8. Germline values: CDR1 MNHEY, CDR2 SMNVEV (reference sequence). This CDR3 reads CASSSTGTGFSYEQYF. The CDR3 coding sequence is TGTGCCAGCAGTTCAACCGGGACAGGGTTTTCCTACGAGCAGTACTTC.

The J gene is TRBJ1-4, the V gene TRBV7-8, with 7 bases aligning to TRBD1. CDR3 size: 18 residues. With V trimmed by 3 bases and J by 0 bases, 10 bases remained unmatched. CDR1 and CDR2 from the germline V gene are SGHVS and FQNEAQ. Here the CDR3 reads CASSFRDRTFATNEKLFF. For the CDR3, the DNA is TGTGCCAGCAGCTTCCGGGACAGAACTTTTGCAACTAATGAAAAACTGTTTTTT.

This sequence joins TRBV9 and TRBJ2-2; D is perhaps TRBD1 (6 bases). Germline values: CDR1 SGDLS, CDR2 YYNGEE. Trimming took off 0 bases at V and 5 bases at J, with 17 bases between the two ends. The CDR3 sequence is 17 residues long. DNA for the CDR3: TGTGCCAGCAGCGTAGAGGTGGGGGCGAGAGGGACCGGGGAGCTGTTTTTT. Translation: CASSVEVGARGTGELFF.

CDR3 DNA sequence: TGTGCCAGCAAACAGACAGATACGCAGTATTTT. Its translation is CASKQTDTQYF. The chain has TRBV6-5 and TRBJ2-3; D is ambiguous. With 7 bases removed from V and 3 bases from J, the gap between germline ends came to 5 bases. This CDR3 spans 11 amino acids. The germline V gene encodes CDR1 MNHEY and CDR2 SVGAGI.